This T cell receptor (beta chain) was captured by sequencing in a study of T cell responses to AZD1222 COVID-19 vaccine. Study results and caveats: In a largely white British group with more females than males, clonal diversity was possibly underestimated.

The assay was immunoSEQ multiplex PCR, and TCRdb's table has in-frame clones only and misses some. This table holds approximately 190,000 clones, roughly 93% found once. Germline V gene lookup returns CDR1 SGDLS and CDR2 YYNGEE. Trimming took 0 bases from V and 0 from J, leaving 10 bases between them. There are 16 residues in the CDR3. As for this clone: What it recognizes is unknown.

V usage is TRBV9 and J usage is TRBJ1-3; the D gene is possibly TRBD1 (5 bases). The specimen was peripheral blood, collected on day 0 of AZD1222 vaccination. The receptor comes from an adult in good health. As DNA, the CDR3 is TGTGCCAGCAGCGTAGCTGCAGACAGCTCTGGAAACACCATATATTTT. Translation: CASSVAADSSGNTIYF.